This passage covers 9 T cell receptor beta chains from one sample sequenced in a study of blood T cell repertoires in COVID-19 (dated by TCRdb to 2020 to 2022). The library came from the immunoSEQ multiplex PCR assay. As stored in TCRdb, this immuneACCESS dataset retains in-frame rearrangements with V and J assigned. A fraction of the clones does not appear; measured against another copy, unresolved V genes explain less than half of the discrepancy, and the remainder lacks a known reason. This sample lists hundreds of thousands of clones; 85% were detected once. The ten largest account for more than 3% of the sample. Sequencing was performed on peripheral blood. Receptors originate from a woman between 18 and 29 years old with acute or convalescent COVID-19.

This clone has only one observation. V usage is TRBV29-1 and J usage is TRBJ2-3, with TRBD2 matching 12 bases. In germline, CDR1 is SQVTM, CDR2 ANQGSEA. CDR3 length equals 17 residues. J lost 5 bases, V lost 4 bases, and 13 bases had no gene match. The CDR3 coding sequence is TGCAGCGTTGGTAGAGGACTAGCGGGACCCAAGTTAGATACGCAGTATTTT. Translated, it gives CSVGRGLAGPKLDTQYF.

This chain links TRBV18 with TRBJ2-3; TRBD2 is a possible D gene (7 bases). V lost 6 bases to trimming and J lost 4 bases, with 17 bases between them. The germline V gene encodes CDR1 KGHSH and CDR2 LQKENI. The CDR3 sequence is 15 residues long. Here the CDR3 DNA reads TGTGCCAGCTCTCCAAAACAGGGAGGGTCAGATACGCAGTATTTT. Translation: CASSPKQGGSDTQYF.

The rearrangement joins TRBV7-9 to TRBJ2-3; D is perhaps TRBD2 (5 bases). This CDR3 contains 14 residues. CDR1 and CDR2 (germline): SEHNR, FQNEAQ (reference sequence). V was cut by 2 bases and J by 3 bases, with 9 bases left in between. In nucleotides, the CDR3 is TGTGCCAGCAGCTTAAAAACGGGAACAGATACGCAGTATTTT. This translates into CASSLKTGTDTQYF.

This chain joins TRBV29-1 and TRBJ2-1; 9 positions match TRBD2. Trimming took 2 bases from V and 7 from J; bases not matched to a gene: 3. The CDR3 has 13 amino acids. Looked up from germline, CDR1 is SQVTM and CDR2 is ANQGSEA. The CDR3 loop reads CSVEWREGNEQFF. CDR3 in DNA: TGCAGCGTTGAATGGCGGGAGGGGAATGAGCAGTTCTTC.

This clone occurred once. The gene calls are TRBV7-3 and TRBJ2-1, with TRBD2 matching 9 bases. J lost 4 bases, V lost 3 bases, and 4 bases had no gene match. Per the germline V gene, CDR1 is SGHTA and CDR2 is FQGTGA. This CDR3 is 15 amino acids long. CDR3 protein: CASSFLAGRYNEQFF. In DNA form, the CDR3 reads TGTGCCAGCAGCTTCCTAGCGGGAAGGTACAATGAGCAGTTCTTC. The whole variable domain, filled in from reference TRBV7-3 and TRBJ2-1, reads GAGVSQTPSNKVTEKGKYVELRCDPISGHTALYWYRQSLGQGPEFLIYFQGTGAADDSGLPNDRFFAVRPEGSVSTLKIQRTERGDSAVYLCASSFLAGRYNEQFFGPGTRLTVL.

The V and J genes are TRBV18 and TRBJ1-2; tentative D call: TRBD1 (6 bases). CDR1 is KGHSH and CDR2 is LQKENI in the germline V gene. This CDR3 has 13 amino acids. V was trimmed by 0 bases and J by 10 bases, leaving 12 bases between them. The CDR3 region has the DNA TGTGCCAGCTCACCACCCGGGACATCCTTCTACACCTTC. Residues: CASSPPGTSFYTF. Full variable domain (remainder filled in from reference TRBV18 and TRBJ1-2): NAGVMQNPRHLVRRRGQEARLRCSPMKGHSHVYWYRQLPEEGLKFMVYLQKENIIDESGMPKERFSAEFPKEGPSILRIQQVVRGDSAAYFCASSPPGTSFYTFGSGTRLTVV.

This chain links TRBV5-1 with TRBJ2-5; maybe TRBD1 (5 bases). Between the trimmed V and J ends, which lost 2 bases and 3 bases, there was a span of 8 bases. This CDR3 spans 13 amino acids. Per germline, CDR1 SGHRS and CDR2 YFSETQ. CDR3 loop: CASSFLGEETQYF. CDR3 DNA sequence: TGCGCCAGCAGCTTTTTAGGGGAAGAGACCCAGTACTTC.

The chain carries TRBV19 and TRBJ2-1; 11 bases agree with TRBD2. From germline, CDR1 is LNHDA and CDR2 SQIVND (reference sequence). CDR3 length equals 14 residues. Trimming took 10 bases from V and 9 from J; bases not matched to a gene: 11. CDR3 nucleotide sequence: TGTGCCACCTCAGGCGGGACTAGCGGCGGTGAGCAGTTCTTC. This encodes CATSGGTSGGEQFF. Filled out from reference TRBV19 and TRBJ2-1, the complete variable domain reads DGGITQSPKYLFRKEGQNVTLSCEQNLNHDAMYWYRQDPGQGLRLIYYSQIVNDFQKGDIAEGYSVSREKKESFPLTVTSAQKNPTAFYLCATSGGTSGGEQFFGPGTRLTVL.

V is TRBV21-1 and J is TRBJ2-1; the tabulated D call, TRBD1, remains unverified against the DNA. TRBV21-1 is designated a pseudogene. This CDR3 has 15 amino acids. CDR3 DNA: TGTGCCAGCAGCAAGCCTCCCAGGGTAAGCAATGAGCAGTTCTTC. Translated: CASSKPPRVSNEQFF.